The sequence of this T cell receptor beta chain was determined in a study of T cell changes during pregnancy in multiple sclerosis. This table comes from immunoSEQ multiplex PCR, and its TCRdb copy is limited to in-frame clones, with some not included. The data hold roughly 63,000 clones, with 85% to 95% observed a single time. The CDR3 has 15 amino acids. V lost 3 bases, J lost 4 bases, and 15 bases lay in between. Germline V gene data show CDR1 as SGHRS and CDR2 as YFSETQ. The TCR originated in a female donor with multiple sclerosis, enrolled in a pregnancy study. The chain employs TRBV5-1 and TRBJ2-3; perhaps TRBD2 as D (6 bases). Sequencing was performed on CD8+ T cells from peripheral blood mononuclear cells, taken in the second trimester of pregnancy. The CDR3 coding sequence is TGCGCCAGCAGCTCGAGGGGACTCCAGGCAGATACGCAGTATTTT. Residues: CASSSRGLQADTQYF.